This T cell receptor (beta chain) originates from a study of T cell repertoires in cytomegalovirus infection. TCRdb passed the reads through MiXCR, listing each CDR3 protein once. In the table there are a few hundred thousand distinct CDR3 sequences, 40% of which are singletons. With respect to this clonotype: What it binds is not known.

Germline lookup yields CDR1 SGHAT and CDR2 FQNNGV. The CDR3 is made up of 17 amino acids. V dropped 4 bases and J dropped 0 bases, with 19 bases sitting between them. This chain joins TRBV11-2 and TRBJ2-7; TRBD1 might be the D (6 bases). The sequence came from a human donor in good health (CMV status not recorded). Some clones in this sample may be carry-over from other donors' samples. The sample consisted of cultured PBMCs, taken from culture after CMV antigen stimulation. CDR3 coding DNA: TGTGCCAGCAGCTATAGGGGGTCGGGACCAACCTCCTACGAGCAGTACTTC. Translating it yields CASSYRGSGPTSYEQYF. The full variable domain, rest sourced from reference TRBV11-2 and TRBJ2-7, is EAGVAQSPRYKIIEKRQSVAFWCNPISGHATLYWYQQILGQGPKLLIQFQNNGVVDDSQLPKDRFSAERLKGVDSTLKIQPAKLEDSAVYLCASSYRGSGPTSYEQYFGPGTRLTVT.